The rows below give T cell receptor beta chains drawn from one sample of a study of blood T cell repertoires in COVID-19. The table came from immunoSEQ multiplex PCR; TCRdb's copy has only in-frame clones and leaves some out. In the table there are over 100,000 clones, about 85% of which are singletons. The sample comprised peripheral blood. The receptor source for this set is a middle-aged man with acute or convalescent COVID-19. Each CDR3 is given with its conserved first and last residue. The order of the fields is D gene, clone size, J gene, V gene, CDR3 DNA, CDR3 protein. A D gene is named only where the DNA matches it firmly. A clone size is listed for some rows: how often the clone was seen (once, few, many), or a class if it is expanded.

d_gene: .; abundance: .; j_gene: TRBJ1-5; v_gene: TRBV24-1; CDR3nt: TGTGCCACCAGTGATAGAGGAGGCGATCAGCCCCAGCATTTT; CDR3aa: CATSDRGGDQPQHF
d_gene: .; abundance: .; j_gene: TRBJ1-1; v_gene: TRBV10-2; CDR3nt: TGCGCCAGCAGTGCGGGTAACACTGAAGCTTTCTTT; CDR3aa: CASSAGNTEAFF
d_gene: TRBD1; abundance: .; j_gene: TRBJ2-4; v_gene: TRBV27; CDR3nt: TGTGCCAGCAGCTCAGGACAGGGCACCCTTCAAGCCAAAAACATTCAGTACTTC; CDR3aa: CASSSGQGTLQAKNIQYF
d_gene: TRBD1; abundance: .; j_gene: TRBJ2-1; v_gene: TRBV5-4; CDR3nt: TGTGCCAGCAGCTTCTGGCAGGGGGCACTCTACAATGAGCAGTTCTTC; CDR3aa: CASSFWQGALYNEQFF
d_gene: TRBD1; abundance: .; j_gene: TRBJ1-5; v_gene: TRBV19; CDR3nt: TGTGCCAGTAGTATAGCGGACAGGGGCGGGAATCAGCCCCAGCATTTT; CDR3aa: CASSIADRGGNQPQHF
d_gene: .; abundance: .; j_gene: TRBJ1-2; v_gene: TRBV20-1; CDR3nt: TGCAGTGCTAGTTCGGGAGTCTGGGGCTACACCTTC; CDR3aa: CSASSGVWGYTF
d_gene: .; abundance: .; j_gene: TRBJ2-7; v_gene: TRBV27; CDR3nt: TGTGCCAGCAGTTGGGCCCTGGGAGCCGAGCAGTACTTC; CDR3aa: CASSWALGAEQYF
d_gene: .; abundance: .; j_gene: TRBJ2-1; v_gene: TRBV3-1/TRBV3-2; CDR3nt: TGTGCCAGCAGCCAAGGCGGCAGGGGCGCTTACAATGAGCAGTTCTTC; CDR3aa: CASSQGGRGAYNEQFF
d_gene: .; abundance: .; j_gene: TRBJ1-1; v_gene: TRBV7-2; CDR3nt: TGTGCCAGCAGCTTGGCCGGGTTGAGCACTGAAGCTTTCTTT; CDR3aa: CASSLAGLSTEAFF
d_gene: .; abundance: .; j_gene: TRBJ2-3; v_gene: TRBV20-1; CDR3nt: TGCAGTGCTAGAGGTATAGATACGCAGTATTTT; CDR3aa: CSARGIDTQYF
d_gene: .; abundance: .; j_gene: TRBJ2-7; v_gene: TRBV5-1; CDR3nt: TGCGCCAGCACCCTACAGGGCTACGAGCAGTACTTC; CDR3aa: CASTLQGYEQYF
d_gene: TRBD1; abundance: few; j_gene: TRBJ1-5; v_gene: TRBV6-2/TRBV6-3; CDR3nt: TGTGCCAGCAGCCGGACAGGGAGGAGCAATCAGCCCCAGCATTTT; CDR3aa: CASSRTGRSNQPQHF
d_gene: .; abundance: .; j_gene: TRBJ1-4; v_gene: TRBV7-2; CDR3nt: TGTGCCAGCAGCCATTCAGGGCTTCGGAATGAAAAACTGTTTTTT; CDR3aa: CASSHSGLRNEKLFF
d_gene: .; abundance: .; j_gene: TRBJ2-3; v_gene: TRBV27; CDR3nt: TGTGCCAGCGCCGACAGAACTAGCACAGATACGCAGTATTTT; CDR3aa: CASADRTSTDTQYF
d_gene: TRBD1; abundance: .; j_gene: TRBJ1-1; v_gene: TRBV6-1; CDR3nt: TGTGCCAGCAGTGAGGACAGGGGGCAGGGAGAAGCTTTCTTT; CDR3aa: CASSEDRGQGEAFF
d_gene: TRBD1; abundance: .; j_gene: TRBJ2-7; v_gene: TRBV6-6; CDR3nt: TGTGCCAGCAGTTCCAGGGGGAGTTCCTACGAGCAGTACTTC; CDR3aa: CASSSRGSSYEQYF
d_gene: .; abundance: .; j_gene: TRBJ2-1; v_gene: TRBV5-4; CDR3nt: TGTGCCAGCAGCTTGTGGGGTAGGGGAGGTAACAATGAGCAGTTCTTC; CDR3aa: CASSLWGRGGNNEQFF
d_gene: .; abundance: .; j_gene: TRBJ2-1; v_gene: TRBV4-3; CDR3nt: TGCGCCAGCAGCCAAGAAGGACACTACAATGAGCAGTTCTTC; CDR3aa: CASSQEGHYNEQFF
d_gene: TRBD1; abundance: .; j_gene: TRBJ2-5; v_gene: TRBV6-5; CDR3nt: TGTGCCAGCAGTCGGAACAGGGGGCCGCAAGAGACCCAGTACTTC; CDR3aa: CASSRNRGPQETQYF
d_gene: TRBD2; abundance: few; j_gene: TRBJ2-3; v_gene: TRBV6-2/TRBV6-3; CDR3nt: TGTGCCAGCAGTTACTTCCCGGGACTAGCGGGAGGATCAGATACGCAGTATTTT; CDR3aa: CASSYFPGLAGGSDTQYF
d_gene: TRBD2; abundance: once; j_gene: TRBJ2-1; v_gene: TRBV6-1; CDR3nt: TGTGCCAGCAGTGAATATCTGTGGCGGGAGAGGGGTGAGCAGTTCTTC; CDR3aa: CASSEYLWRERGEQFF
d_gene: TRBD2; abundance: .; j_gene: TRBJ2-1; v_gene: TRBV7-2; CDR3nt: TGTGCCAGCAGCTTGGGACTAGCGGGCTACAATGAGCAGTTCTTC; CDR3aa: CASSLGLAGYNEQFF
d_gene: TRBD2; abundance: .; j_gene: TRBJ2-1; v_gene: TRBV12-5; CDR3nt: TGTGCTAGTGGTTCCTCCCGGGGACTAATCAATGAGCAGTTCTTC; CDR3aa: CASGSSRGLINEQFF
d_gene: TRBD1; abundance: .; j_gene: TRBJ1-3; v_gene: TRBV6-2/TRBV6-3; CDR3nt: TGTGCCAGCAGCGACAGGGTATGGCCTGGAAACACCATATATTTT; CDR3aa: CASSDRVWPGNTIYF
d_gene: .; abundance: .; j_gene: TRBJ2-5; v_gene: TRBV29-1; CDR3nt: TGCAGCGTTGAACTGAGTAGCCAAGAGACCCAGTACTTC; CDR3aa: CSVELSSQETQYF
d_gene: .; abundance: .; j_gene: TRBJ1-1; v_gene: TRBV2; CDR3nt: TGTGCCAGCAGTGAAGGGTGGGCCACTGAAGCTTTCTTT; CDR3aa: CASSEGWATEAFF
d_gene: .; abundance: .; j_gene: TRBJ2-7; v_gene: TRBV18; CDR3nt: TGTGCCAGCTCAATAGGGGTGGGCTACGAGCAGTACTTC; CDR3aa: CASSIGVGYEQYF
d_gene: TRBD1; abundance: .; j_gene: TRBJ2-7; v_gene: TRBV7-6; CDR3nt: TGTGCCAGCAGCGCCGGGACAGGGTTTAACGAGCAGTACTTC; CDR3aa: CASSAGTGFNEQYF
d_gene: TRBD2; abundance: few; j_gene: TRBJ2-3; v_gene: TRBV10-3; CDR3nt: TGTGCCATCTCGCTAGCGGGGGGAACAGATACGCAGTATTTT; CDR3aa: CAISLAGGTDTQYF
d_gene: TRBD2; abundance: few; j_gene: TRBJ2-7; v_gene: TRBV7-9; CDR3nt: TGTGCCAGCAGTTCCGCTAGGGGAGGGCTTTCCTACGAGCAGTACTTC; CDR3aa: CASSSARGGLSYEQYF
d_gene: .; abundance: .; j_gene: TRBJ2-3; v_gene: TRBV6-5; CDR3nt: TGTGCCAGCTGGCCGGGATGGGCAGATACGCAGTATTTT; CDR3aa: CASWPGWADTQYF
d_gene: .; abundance: .; j_gene: TRBJ2-5; v_gene: TRBV7-2; CDR3nt: TGTGCCAGCAGCTTAGGGCAGCGCGAGACCCAGTACTTC; CDR3aa: CASSLGQRETQYF
d_gene: .; abundance: once; j_gene: TRBJ2-1; v_gene: TRBV14; CDR3nt: TGTGCCAGCAGCCAATACAGGCGTGTCGATGAGCAGTTCTTC; CDR3aa: CASSQYRRVDEQFF
d_gene: .; abundance: .; j_gene: TRBJ1-6; v_gene: TRBV28; CDR3nt: TGTGCCAGCAGTTTATCGGGTTCACCCCTCCACTTT; CDR3aa: CASSLSGSPLHF
d_gene: .; abundance: .; j_gene: TRBJ2-1; v_gene: TRBV7-9; CDR3nt: TGTGCCAGCAGCTTATTGGAGGGGGGGCCTTATGAGCAGTTCTTC; CDR3aa: CASSLLEGGPYEQFF
d_gene: TRBD1; abundance: .; j_gene: TRBJ2-2; v_gene: TRBV18; CDR3nt: TGTGCCAGCTCACCGGACAGGTCGCCCGGGGAGCTGTTTTTT; CDR3aa: CASSPDRSPGELFF